This T cell receptor beta chain stems from a study of blood T cell repertoires in COVID-19 (dated by TCRdb to the early 2020s). Study-wide context: The collaborator samples originated in the United States, Italy and Spain and spanned the acute and convalescent phases of COVID-19. The prospective study material was composed of cDNA or gDNA derived from T cells, B-cell-depleted T cells, or PBMCs. The dataset comprised deeply sampled blood TCRbeta repertoires from subjects exposed to, actively infected with, or recovered from COVID-19. A freely available public database, intended as a resource for researchers studying the immune response to SARS-CoV-2, is where the repertoires were released. Samples came from the ongoing ImmuneRACE study (first 160 participants) plus 1,254 subjects from 6 global collaborators. Sample metadata almost always included a de-identified subject ID, COVID-19 status, age in years and sex. Where available, HLA class I and class II types were taken from metadata supplied by the sample provider and were not determined by assay-based typing. Overall study outcomes, separate from this receptor: How much clinical and demographic metadata was included differed by source and by participant, and the metadata was provided uncurated.

V loses 2 bases of germline sequence and J loses 8 bases, and the interval between the two ends is 13 bases. The CDR3 sequence holds 13 residues, the cysteine and phenylalanine included. The entry retains the CDR3 DNA only, 39 bases that are in frame from base 1. The count of this clone is one. It lacks a known antigen. Base-call qualities are not available, and no considerably larger clone is one nucleotide away. The collaborating institutions used their own protocols to collect whole blood in K2EDTA tubes. For TCRbeta analysis, collaborators shipped samples as frozen whole blood, isolated PBMCs, or DNA extracted from either of those sample types. The immunoSEQ Assay, a bias-controlled multiplex PCR, was used to amplify TCRbeta CDR3 regions from genomic DNA. The original pipeline was this. The number of nucleated cells in each sample was estimated from the amplification of reference gene primers within the assay. To quantify the absolute abundance of each unique TCRbeta CDR3 rearrangement, sequence reads were collapsed and filtered. Productive Simpson clonality was computed per sample as the square root of Simpson's diversity index over productive rearrangements. TCRdb mirrors the immuneACCESS table, restricted to in-frame sequences. Some clones are absent from its copies; in checked studies, under half trace to an unresolved V gene, and the reason for the others is unknown. The V and J calls and clone size were taken over from that table, and D and trimming were inferred from the DNA. The sample table holds roughly 92,000 clones, of which roughly nine tenths were seen once. The ten largest clones take up 10% to 13% of the sample.

This clonotype originated in a man aged 50 to 60 with acute or convalescent COVID-19. The receptor chain draws on TRBV5-3 and TRBJ1-2; D gene: possibly TRBD1, on 6 matching bases. TRBV5-3 is annotated as an ORF whose role is uncertain. The material sequenced was peripheral blood. The DNA sequence is given as TGTGCCAGAAGCTTCAGGGGTAAGAGGGGCTACACCTTC. Its translation reads: CARSFRGKRGYTF.